In its sample, the clone carrying this T cell receptor (beta chain) was seen a few times. Its matching antigen is unknown. TCRdb redid the calling of the RT-PCR reads with MiXCR, one entry per CDR3 protein. Of 400,000 to 650,000 distinct CDR3 sequences in the sample, around 7.9% were seen once. This sample is part of a study of response to subunit inactivated influenza vaccine. Notes on the study in general: Authors suggested each seasonal flu vaccination may recruit only limited numbers of new T cells.

CDR3 length: 17 residues. Between the trimmed V and J ends, which lost 1 base and 6 bases, there was a span of 18 bases. The germline V gene encodes CDR1 LGHNA and CDR2 YSLEER. The clonotype originates from a man aged 45-69 years who received an inactivated influenza vaccine. The sample was PBMCs from blood, taken less than 30 months after vaccination. This chain links TRBV4-3 with TRBJ1-4; tentatively, D is TRBD1 (5 bases). The CDR3 coding sequence is TGCGCCAGCAGCCAAGGACCGAGAGGGGCTAGGGATGAAAAACTGTTTTTT. As protein: CASSQGPRGARDEKLFF.